Listed below are T cell receptor beta chains from one sample, sequenced in a study of monozygotic twins with inflammatory bowel disease. TCRdb reprocessed the 5' RACE reads and keeps a single row for each CDR3 protein, giving no DNA. This repertoire includes under 150,000 distinct CDR3 sequences. Sequenced material: blood. Every receptor here comes from a human donor with ulcerative colitis or Crohn's disease, or a healthy co-twin of an affected twin (not recorded which). CDR3s include the opening cysteine and the closing phenylalanine or tryptophan. Fields, in order: V gene, J gene, CDR3 protein.

V gene: TRBV7-2; J gene: TRBJ2-1; CDR3 protein: CASSLAWSLYNEQFF
V gene: TRBV9; J gene: TRBJ2-1; CDR3 protein: CASSVGRSSYNEQFF
V gene: TRBV4-2; J gene: TRBJ2-6; CDR3 protein: CASSPSGGSGANVLTF
V gene: TRBV6-5; J gene: TRBJ2-3; CDR3 protein: CASSYSNLLSTDTQYF
V gene: TRBV7-6; J gene: TRBJ2-5; CDR3 protein: CASSLLDRSVETQYF
V gene: TRBV6-2/TRBV6-3; J gene: TRBJ2-7; CDR3 protein: CATTLLTGGYEQYF
V gene: TRBV28; J gene: TRBJ1-5; CDR3 protein: CASSADRRRNQPQHF
V gene: TRBV12-3/TRBV12-4; J gene: TRBJ1-3; CDR3 protein: CASRSGVSGNTIYF
V gene: TRBV21-1; J gene: TRBJ2-7; CDR3 protein: CASSKPKQGTISYEQYF
V gene: TRBV5-1; J gene: TRBJ2-7; CDR3 protein: CASSLTTYEQYF
V gene: TRBV7-9; J gene: TRBJ2-7; CDR3 protein: CASSPTPSPSYEQYF
V gene: TRBV5-1; J gene: TRBJ1-5; CDR3 protein: CASRERTGVNQPQHF
V gene: TRBV12-3/TRBV12-4; J gene: TRBJ2-7; CDR3 protein: CASSTIQGRRYEQYF
V gene: TRBV28; J gene: TRBJ2-3; CDR3 protein: CASSLPRQSDTQYF
V gene: TRBV4-1; J gene: TRBJ1-1; CDR3 protein: CASSQDGIGTGVWTEAFF
V gene: TRBV10-3; J gene: TRBJ2-1; CDR3 protein: CATRPWDSSSYNEQFF
V gene: TRBV20-1; J gene: TRBJ2-1; CDR3 protein: CSARKLAGPYNEQFF
V gene: TRBV5-6; J gene: TRBJ1-6; CDR3 protein: CASGTRQGGNSPLHF
V gene: TRBV5-4; J gene: TRBJ1-5; CDR3 protein: CASSSGASNQPQHF
V gene: TRBV5-4; J gene: TRBJ2-1; CDR3 protein: CASSWGTPLDEQFF
V gene: TRBV20-1; J gene: TRBJ2-1; CDR3 protein: CSFSLAGWNEQFF
V gene: TRBV21-1; J gene: TRBJ2-1; CDR3 protein: CASSPDRGRFNEQFF
V gene: TRBV4-3; J gene: TRBJ2-3; CDR3 protein: CARSQGVPTGGDTQYF
V gene: TRBV20-1; J gene: TRBJ2-7; CDR3 protein: CSARLPPIEQYF
V gene: TRBV30; J gene: TRBJ1-2; CDR3 protein: CAWSLGRDYGYTF
V gene: TRBV4-3; J gene: TRBJ1-1; CDR3 protein: CASSPSGGRVTEAFF
V gene: TRBV5-1; J gene: TRBJ2-1; CDR3 protein: CASRKTAAAGPGEQFF
V gene: TRBV7-6; J gene: TRBJ2-7; CDR3 protein: CASSYGQGRNEQYF
V gene: TRBV18; J gene: TRBJ1-3; CDR3 protein: CASSPNAPSSGNTIYF
V gene: TRBV15; J gene: TRBJ2-7; CDR3 protein: CATSRDLKDEQYF
V gene: TRBV20-1; J gene: TRBJ2-3; CDR3 protein: CSASLGLSTDTQYF
V gene: TRBV6-5; J gene: TRBJ1-2; CDR3 protein: CASRRDMNYGYTF
V gene: TRBV19; J gene: TRBJ1-2; CDR3 protein: CASTDPGTVNYGYTF